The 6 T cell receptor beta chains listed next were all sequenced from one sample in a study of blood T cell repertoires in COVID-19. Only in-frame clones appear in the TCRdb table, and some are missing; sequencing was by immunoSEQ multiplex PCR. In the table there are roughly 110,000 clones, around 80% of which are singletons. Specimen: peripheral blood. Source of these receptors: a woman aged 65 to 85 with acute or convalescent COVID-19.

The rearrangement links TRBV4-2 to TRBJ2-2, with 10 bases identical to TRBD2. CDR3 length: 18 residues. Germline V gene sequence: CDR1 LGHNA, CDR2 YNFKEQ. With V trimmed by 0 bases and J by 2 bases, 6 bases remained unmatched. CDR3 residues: CASSQDPSGGFNTGELFF. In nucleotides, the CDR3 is TGTGCCAGCAGCCAAGACCCTAGCGGGGGATTTAACACCGGGGAGCTGTTTTTT.

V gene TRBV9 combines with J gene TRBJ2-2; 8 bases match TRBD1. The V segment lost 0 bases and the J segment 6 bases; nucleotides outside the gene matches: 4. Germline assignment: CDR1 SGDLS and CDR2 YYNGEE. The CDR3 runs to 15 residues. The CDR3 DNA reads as TGTGCCAGCAGCGTAGTAACAGGGGGACCCGGGGAGCTGTTTTTT. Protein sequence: CASSVVTGGPGELFF.

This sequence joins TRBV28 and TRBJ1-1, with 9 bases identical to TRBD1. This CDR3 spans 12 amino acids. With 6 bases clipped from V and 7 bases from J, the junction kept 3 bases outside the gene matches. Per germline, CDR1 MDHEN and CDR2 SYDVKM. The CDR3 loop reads CASRTGGIEAFF. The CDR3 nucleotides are TGTGCCAGCAGGACAGGGGGAATTGAAGCTTTCTTT.

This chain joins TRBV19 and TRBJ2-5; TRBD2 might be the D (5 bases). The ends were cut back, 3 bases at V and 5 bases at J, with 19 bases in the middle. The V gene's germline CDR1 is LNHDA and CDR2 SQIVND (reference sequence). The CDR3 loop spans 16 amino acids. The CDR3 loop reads CASSMVTSGGRETQYF. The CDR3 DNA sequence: TGTGCCAGTAGTATGGTAACTAGTGGAGGTCGGGAGACCCAGTACTTC.

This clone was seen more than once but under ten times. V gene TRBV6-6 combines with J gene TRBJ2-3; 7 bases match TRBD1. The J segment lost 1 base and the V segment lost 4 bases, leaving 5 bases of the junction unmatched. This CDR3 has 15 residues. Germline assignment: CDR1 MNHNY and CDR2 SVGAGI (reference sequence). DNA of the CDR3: TGTGCCAGCAGTTTTAGGGGGCCGGGCACAGATACGCAGTATTTT. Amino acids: CASSFRGPGTDTQYF.

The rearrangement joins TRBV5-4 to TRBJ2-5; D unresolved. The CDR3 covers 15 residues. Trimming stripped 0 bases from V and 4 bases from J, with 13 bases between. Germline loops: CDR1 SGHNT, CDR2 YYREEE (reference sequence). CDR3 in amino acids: CASSLDLAAGETQYF. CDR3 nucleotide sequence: TGTGCCAGCAGCTTGGATTTGGCCGCTGGAGAGACCCAGTACTTC.